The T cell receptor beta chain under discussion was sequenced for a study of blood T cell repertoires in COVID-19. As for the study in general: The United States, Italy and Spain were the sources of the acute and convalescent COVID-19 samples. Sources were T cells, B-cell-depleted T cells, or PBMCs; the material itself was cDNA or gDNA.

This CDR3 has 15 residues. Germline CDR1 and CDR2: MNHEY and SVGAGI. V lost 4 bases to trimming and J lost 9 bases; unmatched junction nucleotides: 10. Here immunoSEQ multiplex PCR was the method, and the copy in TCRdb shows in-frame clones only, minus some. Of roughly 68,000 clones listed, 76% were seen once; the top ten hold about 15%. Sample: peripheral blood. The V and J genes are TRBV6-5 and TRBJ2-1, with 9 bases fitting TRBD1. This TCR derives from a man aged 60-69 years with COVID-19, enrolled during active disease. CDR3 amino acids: CASSSLQGARGEQFF. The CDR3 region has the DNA TGTGCCAGCAGTTCTTTACAGGGGGCGCGGGGTGAGCAGTTCTTC.